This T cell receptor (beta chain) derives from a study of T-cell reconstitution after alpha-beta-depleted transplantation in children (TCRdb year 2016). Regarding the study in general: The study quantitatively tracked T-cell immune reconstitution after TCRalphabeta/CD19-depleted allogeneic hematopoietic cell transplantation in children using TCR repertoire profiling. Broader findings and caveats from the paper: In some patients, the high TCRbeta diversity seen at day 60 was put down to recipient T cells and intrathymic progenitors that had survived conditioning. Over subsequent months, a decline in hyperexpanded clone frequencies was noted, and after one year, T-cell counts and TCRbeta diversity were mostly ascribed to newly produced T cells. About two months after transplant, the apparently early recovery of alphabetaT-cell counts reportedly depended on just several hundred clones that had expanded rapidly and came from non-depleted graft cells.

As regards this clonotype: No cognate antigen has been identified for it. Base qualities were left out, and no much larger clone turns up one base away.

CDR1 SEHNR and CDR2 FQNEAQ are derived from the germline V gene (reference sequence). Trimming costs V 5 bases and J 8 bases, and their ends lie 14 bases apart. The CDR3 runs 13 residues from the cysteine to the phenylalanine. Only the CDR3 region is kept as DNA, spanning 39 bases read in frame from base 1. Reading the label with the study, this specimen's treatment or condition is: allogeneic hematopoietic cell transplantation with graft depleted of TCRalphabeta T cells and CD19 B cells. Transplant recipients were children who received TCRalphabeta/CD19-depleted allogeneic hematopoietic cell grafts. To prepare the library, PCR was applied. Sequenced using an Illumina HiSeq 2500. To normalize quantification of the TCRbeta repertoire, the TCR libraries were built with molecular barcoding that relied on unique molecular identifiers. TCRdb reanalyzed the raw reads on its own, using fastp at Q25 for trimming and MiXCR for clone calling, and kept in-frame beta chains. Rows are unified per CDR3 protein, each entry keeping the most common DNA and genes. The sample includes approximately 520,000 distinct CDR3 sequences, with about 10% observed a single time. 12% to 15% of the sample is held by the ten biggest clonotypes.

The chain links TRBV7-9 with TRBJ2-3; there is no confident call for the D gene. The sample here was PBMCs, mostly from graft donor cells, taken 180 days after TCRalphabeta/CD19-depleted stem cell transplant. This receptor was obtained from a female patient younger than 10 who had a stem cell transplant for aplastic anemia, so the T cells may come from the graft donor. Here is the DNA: TGTGCCAGCAGCCCATCAGGTGGTCGTACGCAGTATTTT. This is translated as CASSPSGGRTQYF.